This T cell receptor (beta chain) is drawn from a study of human T cells and chemical hapten exposure (dated by TCRdb to the early 2020s). For context, the study as a whole: For sensitization, 2% DPC in acetone was applied to an approximately 2 cm by approximately 2 cm area of upper inner arm skin. Throughout the study period of roughly 24 weeks, patients also received therapeutic DPC doses to the scalp every week. Patch testing on the upper back used Finn chambers containing 0.01% DPC, with scoring done after 6 days according to International Contact Dermatitis Research Group standards. The mostly female patient cohort included alopecia areata with under or over 50% scalp involvement, alopecia totalis and alopecia universalis. Libraries were pooled for sequencing, and per-sample TCR yields varied mainly because of small differences in library volumes within the pool. In alopecia patients, the study followed how the peripheral blood TCR repertoire changed in vivo over primary and secondary sensitization to diphenylcyclopropenone (DPC), a hapten. Blood samples were taken from patients before sensitization (week 0) and then at 2, 6 and about 24 weeks after DPC sensitization. Blood for TCR sequencing was provided by twenty-nine alopecia patients at one to four time points (pre-sensitization, 2, 6 and 24 weeks).

As regards this clonotype: Its antigen is not yet known. Base qualities are not recorded, but no much larger clone differs from it by a single base.

The intended sense of this specimen's time point label: pre-sensitization, week 0. The label giving this sample's treatment or condition can be read as: therapeutic diphenylcyclopropenone sensitization with weekly scalp DPC. At each patch-test visit, blood was drawn before the patch test was applied. To be eligible, patients had to be aged 18 to 70, diagnosed with alopecia and judged suitable for DPC therapy, while pregnant patients were excluded. Total RNA was extracted from unfractionated whole blood collected in Tempus Blood RNA tubes. V loses 3 bases, J loses 5 bases, and the germline ends lie 21 bases apart. Measured from the cysteine to the phenylalanine, the CDR3 is 18 residues long. CDR3 DNA is the only sequence kept; it has 54 bases, read in frame from the first base. For CDR1 and CDR2, the germline V gene (reference sequence) lists SGHKS and YYEKEE. The research as a whole found: Significantly more large CDR3 similarity clusters were formed by expanded TCRs than by pre-sensitization or healthy control sets, consistent with antigen-driven responses. A positive correlation was found between the number of PT1 expanded TCRs and patch test score, with significance reached at thresholds 8, 16 and 32 but not 4. The number of TCRs above 1 in 1000 frequency did not change with DPC sensitization; there was no evidence of global repertoire structure alterations. Because every patient had alopecia, a presumed autoimmune disease, the patients' immune response might differ from that of healthy individuals. After repeated subsampling, changes were observed in the strength of the expansion versus patch-test correlation and in the threshold at which the correlation became significant.

The library was prepared using RACE. TCRdb shows the sequencer as NextSeq 500. During library preparation, unique molecular identifiers were attached to individual cDNA molecules so that TCRs could be counted quantitatively and reproducibly. Both TCR alpha and TCR beta chains were sequenced from each blood RNA sample. The paper's data handling went like this. Samples had a median of about 90,000 TCRs, with a range from roughly 23,224 to 700,000. The Decombinator software suite was used to annotate the V, J and CDR3 of the TCR reads. For the PS versus PT1 abundance plots, all samples were subsampled to the same number of TCRs (28,000). Expanded TCRs were defined as absent before sensitization and observed at least eight times at the 2-week time point. TCRdb reprocessing: public reads trimmed at Q25 with fastp, clones called with MiXCR, in-frame beta chains kept. Each record represents a unique CDR3 protein, reported with the most common genes and DNA among its rows. TCRdb, rather than the study authors, made the V and J calls. This sample gives some 360,000 distinct CDR3 sequences in total; approximately 5% of them show up just once. The ten largest clones capture approximately 2.8% of the sample.

Here the sequenced sample was whole blood, taken in connection with sensitization to the hapten diphenylcyclopropenone (DPC). The receptor was isolated from a woman aged 45-65 years with alopecia areata. Some clones in this sample may be carry-over from other donors' samples. Rearrangement joined TRBV5-5 to TRBJ1-6; matching of 5 bases hints at TRBD1 as the D gene. CDR3 loop: CASSSTREGSLNNSPLHF. The nucleotide sequence reads TGTGCCAGCAGCTCTACCAGAGAGGGGTCCCTAAATAATTCACCCCTCCACTTT.